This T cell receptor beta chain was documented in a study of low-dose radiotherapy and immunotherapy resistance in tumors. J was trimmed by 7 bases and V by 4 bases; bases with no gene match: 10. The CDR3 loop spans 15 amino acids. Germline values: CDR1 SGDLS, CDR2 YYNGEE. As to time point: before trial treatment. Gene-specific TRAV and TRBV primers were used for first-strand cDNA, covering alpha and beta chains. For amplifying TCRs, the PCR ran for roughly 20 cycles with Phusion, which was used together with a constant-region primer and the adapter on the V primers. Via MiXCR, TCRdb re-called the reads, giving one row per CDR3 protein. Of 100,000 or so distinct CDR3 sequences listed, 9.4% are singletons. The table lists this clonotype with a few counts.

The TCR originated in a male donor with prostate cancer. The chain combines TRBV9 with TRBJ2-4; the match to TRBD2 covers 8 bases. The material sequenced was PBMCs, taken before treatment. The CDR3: CASSQTGGAQNIQYF. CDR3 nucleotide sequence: TGTGCCAGCAGCCAAACGGGAGGGGCCCAGAACATTCAGTACTTC.